This TCR beta chain was sequenced during a study of preoperative IRX-2 immunotherapy in early breast cancer. Sequenced by immunoSEQ multiplex PCR; TCRdb stores in-frame clones only, minus some. The table shows 800 or so clones, with approximately 80% occurring only once. This clone was found a few times. The CDR3 has 19 amino acids. Germline loops: CDR1 ENHRY, CDR2 SYGVKD. The ends lost 2 bases at V and 3 bases at J; junction bases unmatched: 18. Stated treatment: preoperative locoregional IRX-2 cytokine immunotherapy. This phase Ib study tested locoregional IRX-2 cytokine immunotherapy given before surgery.

This receptor was identified in a human donor with breast cancer. The source material was tumor tissue, sampled before IRX-2 immunotherapy. The chain combines TRBV10-3 with TRBJ2-7; TRBD1 aligns across 8 bases. Here the CDR3 reads CAISETISGRGLVFYEQYF. The DNA for the CDR3 is TGTGCCATCAGTGAGACAATCTCGGGCAGGGGGCTAGTTTTCTACGAGCAGTACTTC.